This entry describes one T cell receptor (beta chain). No antigen is known for it. V was shortened by 0 bases and J by 9 bases, with 18 bases between the two germline ends. Germline V gene lookup returns CDR1 LNHNV and CDR2 YYDKDF (reference sequence). The CDR3 runs 16 residues. The data derive from a study of cytomegalovirus exposure and HLA in healthy donors. Across the study: Samples from HLA-typed donors yielded 65 million to 90 million unique TCRs in an early data release. Among the 300 to 450 genotyped donors, less than 85% were placed in the Caucasian-associated ancestry cluster.

PCR used 60 Vbeta primers and 13 Jbeta primers. Measured with immunoSEQ multiplex PCR; TCRdb has only the in-frame clones, and not every one. The sample data list over 55,000 clones. General observations from the study: Apart from CMV serostatus, no immune exposure information was available.

The sample comprised PBMCs. This rearrangement joins TRBV15 to TRBJ2-1; D might be TRBD2 (7 bases). The TCR comes from a boy between 10 and 17 years old in good health and CMV-seronegative. CDR3 amino acids: CATSRDIRGAGVEQFF. DNA of the CDR3: TGTGCCACCAGCAGAGATATACGGGGGGCCGGGGTTGAGCAGTTCTTC.